The 31 T cell receptor beta chains presented below share a single source sample, sequenced in a study of chemoradiotherapy in HPV16-positive cancers. Libraries were prepared by immunoSEQ multiplex PCR; TCRdb keeps only in-frame clonotypes and omits some of them. The sample carries tens of thousands of clones, around 77% recorded once. Source: blood, taken from a patient who underwent chemoradiotherapy. The receptor source for this set is a human donor with HPV-associated anogenital cancer.

The V call is TRBV15, the J call TRBJ2-5; 9 bases are shared with TRBD2. This CDR3 spans 19 amino acids. Trimming cost V 0 bases and J 2 bases; bases outside gene matches: 13. CDR1 is LNHNV and CDR2 is YYDKDF in the germline V gene (reference sequence). The CDR3 loop reads CATSREGVASGALQETQYF. In DNA, the CDR3 is TGTGCCACCAGCAGAGAGGGCGTGGCTAGCGGGGCCCTGCAAGAGACCCAGTACTTC. Looking up the rest from reference TRBV15 and TRBJ2-5 gives the full variable domain: DAMVIQNPRYQVTQFGKPVTLSCSQTLNHNVMYWYQQKSSQAPKLLFHYYDKDFNNEADTPDNFQSRRPNTSFCFLDIRSPGLGDTAMYLCATSREGVASGALQETQYFGPGTRLLVL.

The count of this clone is one. This sequence joins TRBV6-5 and TRBJ1-1, with 8 nucleotides matching TRBD1. Per germline, CDR1 MNHEY and CDR2 SVGAGI. V lost 2 bases, J lost 1 base, and 3 bases stayed unmatched. The CDR3 contains 15 residues. The CDR3 sequence: CASSYAGTGNTEAFF. CDR3 nucleotide sequence: TGTGCCAGCAGTTACGCCGGGACAGGGAACACTGAAGCTTTCTTT.

V usage is TRBV2 and J usage is TRBJ2-3; 9 bases line up with TRBD1. With V trimmed by 6 bases and J by 6 bases, 7 bases remained unmatched. The germline V gene has CDR1 SNHLY and CDR2 FYNNEI. The CDR3 covers 14 residues. CDR3 DNA sequence: TGTGCCAGCAGGGAACAGGGGGCGGGTGATACGCAGTATTTT. Protein: CASREQGAGDTQYF.

V is TRBV7-6 and J is TRBJ1-1, with D possibly matching TRBD1 (5 bases). Trimming removed 1 base from V and 4 bases from J, with 10 bases in between. Germline lookup yields CDR1 SGHVS and CDR2 FNYEAQ. The CDR3 covers 14 residues. The CDR3 DNA is TGTGCCAGCAGCTTAGGACAGTTGGGCACTGAAGCTTTCTTT. As protein: CASSLGQLGTEAFF.

This clone was observed a single time. The genes are TRBV2 and TRBJ2-5; D not resolved. V lost 4 bases to trimming and J lost 5 bases, with 5 bases between them. The CDR3 sequence is 11 residues long. The germline V gene has CDR1 SNHLY and CDR2 FYNNEI. The CDR3 nucleotides read TGTGCCAGCAGTGGTGTCGAGACCCAGTACTTC. It specifies CASSGVETQYF.

The V call is TRBV6-6, the J call TRBJ2-7; 12 bases match TRBD1. The length of the CDR3 is 15 residues. The V segment lost 5 bases and the J segment 7 bases; nucleotides outside the gene matches: 9. Per germline, CDR1 MNHNY and CDR2 SVGAGI (reference sequence). CDR3: CASSPRDRGRREQYF. The CDR3 DNA follows: TGTGCCAGCAGTCCCCGGGACAGGGGGCGCCGAGAGCAGTACTTC.

This clone is a singleton in its sample. This sequence joins TRBV7-9 and TRBJ2-3; TRBD1 or TRBD2 may be the D gene (5 bases each). The germline gives CDR1 SEHNR, CDR2 FQNEAQ (reference sequence). Trimming left V 4 bases short and J 6 bases short, with 20 bases between. The CDR3 runs to 16 residues. In nucleotides, the CDR3 is TGTGCCAGCAGCTCGGGGACGGCCTCACGTGTGGATACGCAGTATTTT. This translates into CASSSGTASRVDTQYF.

The chain combines TRBV7-9 with TRBJ2-1; tentatively, D is TRBD2 (6 bases). V lost 5 bases and J lost 4, with 12 bases in between. Germline loops: CDR1 SEHNR, CDR2 FQNEAQ (reference sequence). CDR3 length: 14 amino acids. This CDR3 is CASSPGGVYNEQFF. The DNA for the CDR3 is TGTGCCAGCAGCCCGGGCGGGGTGTACAATGAGCAGTTCTTC.

This clone is a singleton in its sample. The genes are TRBV5-6 and TRBJ1-1; D remains unclear. The V end lost 5 bases, the J end lost 2 bases, and 16 bases lay between the germline ends. Germline CDR1 SGHDT, CDR2 YYEEEE. The CDR3 totals 15 residues. CDR3: CASSPVGQINTEAFF. The DNA for the CDR3 is TGTGCCAGCAGTCCCGTCGGGCAGATCAACACTGAAGCTTTCTTT.

Only a few counts were recorded for this clone. This chain uses TRBV4-3 with TRBJ1-5; D is ambiguous. Per the germline V gene, CDR1 is LGHNA and CDR2 is YSLEER. The CDR3 runs 14 residues. The V and J ends lost 0 bases and 4 bases respectively, with 7 bases between them. CDR3 protein: CASSQDLGNQPQHF. The CDR3 DNA sequence: TGCGCCAGCAGCCAAGATCTAGGAAATCAGCCCCAGCATTTT.

This clone occurred a few times. The rearrangement links TRBV11-2 to TRBJ1-5; TRBD1 is a possible D gene (5 bases). Germline CDR1 SGHAT, CDR2 FQNNGV. Between the trimmed V and J ends, which lost 5 bases and 7 bases, there was a span of 9 bases. The CDR3 is 12 amino acids. CDR3 in DNA: TGTGCCAGCAGCGTCGGGGGGCAGCCCCAGCATTTT. As protein: CASSVGGQPQHF.

This chain joins TRBV30 and TRBJ2-1, with 7 bases identical to TRBD1. Looked up from germline, CDR1 is GTSNPN and CDR2 is SVGIG (reference sequence). V gave up 1 base and J gave up 7 bases; unmatched junction bases: 13. This CDR3 contains 16 residues. CDR3: CAWSGYTGVVGNEQFF. In nucleotides, the CDR3 is TGTGCCTGGAGTGGCTACACAGGGGTAGTGGGGAATGAGCAGTTCTTC.

The V gene is TRBV4-1, the J gene TRBJ2-7; no clear D gene. V shed 5 bases and J shed 8 bases, with 19 bases lying between them. The CDR3 consists of 14 residues. Germline assignment: CDR1 MGHRA and CDR2 YSYEKL. The CDR3 protein is CASSSEYKVPKQYF. The CDR3, as DNA: TGCGCCAGCAGCTCCGAATACAAGGTCCCTAAGCAGTACTTC.

This clone occurred once. The chain joins TRBV7-8 to TRBJ2-1; D not resolved. This CDR3 has 13 amino acids. Germline values: CDR1 SGHVS, CDR2 FQNEAQ. The V and J ends lost 5 bases and 5 bases respectively, with 10 bases between them. The CDR3 DNA reads TGTGCCAGCAGCATTAATGTAAACAATGAGCAGTTCTTC. As protein: CASSINVNNEQFF.

The chain links TRBV14 to TRBJ2-5; TRBD1 matches at 9 bases. Germline V lookup: CDR1 SGHDN, CDR2 FVKESK. The CDR3 is 17 amino acids. The ends lost 1 base at V and 2 bases at J; junction bases unmatched: 8. The CDR3 nucleotides read TGTGCCAGCAGCCAAGGAGCCGGGACAGGGTGGCAAGAGACCCAGTACTTC. Translating it yields CASSQGAGTGWQETQYF.

V usage is TRBV19 and J usage is TRBJ1-2; D remains ambiguous. The CDR3 extends over 13 amino acids. The germline CDR1 and CDR2 sequences are LNHDA and SQIVND (reference sequence). V was trimmed by 4 bases and J by 3 bases, leaving 9 bases between them. The CDR3 sequence: CASSTEVYYGYTF. As DNA, the CDR3 is TGTGCCAGTAGTACGGAAGTTTACTATGGCTACACCTTC.

This clone counts as medium-sized (0.01 to 0.1%). This chain joins TRBV4-2 and TRBJ2-4; the D gene is possibly TRBD1 (6 bases). Germline V gene sequence: CDR1 LGHNA, CDR2 YNFKEQ. V was clipped by 1 base and J by 3 bases, with 22 bases between them. This CDR3 has 19 amino acids. CDR3 protein: CASSQGASTGSLDKNIQYF. DNA of the CDR3: TGTGCCAGCAGCCAAGGGGCTAGCACAGGGTCTCTGGACAAAAACATTCAGTACTTC.

This clone was detected a few times. The CDR3 loop reads CASSPGRDSGNTIYF. The CDR3 DNA follows: TGTGCCAGCAGCCCAGGACGGGACTCTGGAAACACCATATATTTT. This chain connects TRBV9 to TRBJ1-3, with unresolved D. Germline V gene data show CDR1 as SGDLS and CDR2 as YYNGEE. V lost 4 bases to trimming and J lost 0 bases, with 11 bases between them. The CDR3 has 15 residues.

The chain has TRBV2 and TRBJ1-2, with D maybe TRBD1 (6 bases). Germline values: CDR1 SNHLY, CDR2 FYNNEI. V was clipped by 4 bases and J by 4 bases, with 16 bases between them. This CDR3 contains 15 residues. The CDR3 is CASSGSVGGGYGYTF. CDR3 sequence (DNA): TGTGCCAGCAGTGGGTCAGTGGGGGGCGGCTATGGCTACACCTTC.

The genes are TRBV9 and TRBJ2-1, with TRBD2 matching 8 bases. Per the germline V gene, CDR1 is SGDLS and CDR2 is YYNGEE. The ends lost 0 bases at V and 10 bases at J; junction bases unmatched: 9. The CDR3 has 15 residues. The CDR3 sequence: CASSVGAGVPGEQFF. The CDR3 DNA sequence: TGTGCCAGCAGCGTAGGAGCGGGGGTACCGGGGGAGCAGTTCTTC.

The rearrangement joins TRBV6-5 to TRBJ1-6, with D maybe TRBD1 (5 bases). Between the trimmed V and J ends, which lost 1 base and 14 bases, there was a span of 15 bases. The germline V gene has CDR1 MNHEY and CDR2 SVGAGI. The CDR3 is 14 amino acids. The CDR3 reads CASSYYQDNPSLHF. CDR3 sequence (DNA): TGTGCCAGCAGTTACTACCAGGACAACCCATCCCTCCACTTT.

This chain links TRBV5-1 with TRBJ2-3, with D possibly matching TRBD2 (5 bases). Germline V CDR1 and CDR2: SGHRS, YFSETQ. V lost 3 bases, J lost 4 bases, and 9 bases lay in between. CDR3 size: 13 residues. The CDR3 DNA reads TGCGCCAGCAGCTGGGAGCGTGCAGATACGCAGTATTTT. It is translated as CASSWERADTQYF.

J is TRBJ2-5 and V is TRBV6-1, with a possible D match to TRBD2 (5 bases). CDR1 and CDR2 from the germline V gene are MNHNS and SASEGT. This CDR3 is built from 13 residues. The germline V and J ends were trimmed by 7 bases and 1 base, with 10 bases remaining between them. For the CDR3, the DNA is TGTGCCAGCACCCTCCGGGGCCAAGAGACCCAGTACTTC. Translated: CASTLRGQETQYF.

The rearrangement joins TRBV19 to TRBJ1-1; D not certain. This CDR3 region has 15 residues. The germline CDR1 and CDR2 sequences are LNHDA and SQIVND (reference sequence). V was cut by 1 base and J by 1 base, with 10 bases left in between. DNA of the CDR3: TGTGCCAGTAGTATAGTCAGCCACCCGAACACTGAAGCTTTCTTT. Amino acids: CASSIVSHPNTEAFF.

This chain links TRBV5-4 with TRBJ1-4; D remains unclear. The CDR3 sequence is 15 residues long. Germline lookup yields CDR1 SGHNT and CDR2 YYREEE (reference sequence). V was pared by 0 bases and J by 7 bases, with 13 bases between. CDR3 residues: CASSLAEQISEKLFF. The CDR3 DNA is TGTGCCAGCAGCTTGGCGGAACAAATAAGTGAAAAACTGTTTTTT.

The chain links TRBV5-1 to TRBJ2-7; either TRBD1 or TRBD2 may fit D (5 bases each). The CDR3 contains 15 residues. V lost 3 bases and J 4 bases, leaving 17 bases between the germline ends. Germline V lookup: CDR1 SGHRS, CDR2 YFSETQ. The CDR3 region is CASSYRGYDIYEQYF. CDR3 nucleotides: TGCGCCAGCAGCTACCGGGGCTACGACATTTACGAGCAGTACTTC.

The V gene is TRBV7-9, the J gene TRBJ2-1; possible D gene TRBD2, 6 bases. Trimming took off 1 base at V and 10 bases at J, with 14 bases between the two ends. Per the germline V gene, CDR1 is SEHNR and CDR2 is FQNEAQ (reference sequence). This CDR3 is 14 amino acids long. CDR3 sequence: CASSLDAGGGEQFF. In nucleotides, the CDR3 is TGTGCCAGCAGCTTAGACGCCGGGGGAGGAGAGCAGTTCTTC.

This chain connects TRBV9 to TRBJ1-1, with 8 positions matching TRBD1. V shed 3 bases and J 4 bases; nucleotides not matched to a gene: 8. This CDR3 is built from 15 residues. In germline, CDR1 is SGDLS, CDR2 YYNGEE. The DNA of the CDR3 is TGTGCCAGCAGCGAAAAACAGGGGGAGCGCACTGAAGCTTTCTTT. It codes for CASSEKQGERTEAFF.

The gene calls are TRBV27 and TRBJ2-7, with D maybe TRBD1 (5 bases). CDR1 and CDR2 from the germline V gene are MNHEY and SMNVEV (reference sequence). The CDR3 has 13 amino acids. Trimming left V 7 bases short and J 1 base short, with 11 bases between. The CDR3 nucleotides read TGTGCCAGCATGTCCAGGGTTTCCTACGAGCAGTACTTC. It specifies CASMSRVSYEQYF.

This clone showed up just once. This rearrangement joins TRBV9 to TRBJ1-5, with a possible D match to TRBD1 (5 bases). V was cut by 1 base and J by 5 bases, with 7 bases left in between. CDR1 and CDR2 (germline): SGDLS, YYNGEE. The CDR3 loop spans 13 amino acids. For the CDR3, the DNA is TGTGCCAGCAGCGTACAGGGTTATCAGCCCCAGCATTTT. This sequence encodes CASSVQGYQPQHF.

The J gene is TRBJ2-1, the V gene TRBV10-3; 13 nucleotides line up with TRBD2. V trimming: 10 bases; J trimming: 10 bases; junction bases outside the gene matches: 7. CDR3 length: 13 amino acids. CDR1 ENHRY and CDR2 SYGVKD come from the germline V gene. The CDR3 loop is CATRTSGGFEQFF. CDR3 sequence (DNA): TGTGCCACCCGGACTAGCGGGGGATTCGAGCAGTTCTTC.